The clone carrying this T cell receptor beta chain was recorded a few times. The antigen is not known. These data are taken from a study of beta chain features in type 1 diabetes. Broader study findings: Naive, central memory and regulatory TCRB repertoires appeared more similar among patients than healthy donors.

Looked up from germline, CDR1 is MNHEY and CDR2 is SMNVEV (reference sequence). V lost 6 bases and J 8 bases, leaving 19 bases between the germline ends. The CDR3 length is 15 residues. Every bit of the isolated RNA underwent reverse transcription, so sequencing read expressed TCRB transcripts. About 3.57 million reads per sample were averaged for naive, central memory and regulatory samples. Using immunoSEQ multiplex PCR, the repertoire was profiled, and TCRdb retains in-frame clones only, with some absent. The table records roughly 300,000 clones, 14% of them present only once. Source material: central memory CD4+ T cells from blood. The TCR comes from a man aged 30 to 39 in good health. J is TRBJ1-4 and V is TRBV27; possible D gene TRBD1, 5 bases. CDR3 sequence (DNA): TGTGCCAGCAGCAAGAACGGGGGAATCAGGGAAAAACTGTTTTTT. It encodes CASSKNGGIREKLFF.